The source of this T cell receptor (beta chain) is a study of shared clonotypes between healthy human individuals. Sequenced by immunoSEQ multiplex PCR; TCRdb stores in-frame clones only, minus some. Of around 1.9 million clones listed, about 93% are singletons. Germline V gene sequence: CDR1 SEHNR, CDR2 FQNEAQ (reference sequence). The CDR3 is 15 residues long. With 5 bases clipped from V and 0 bases from J, the junction kept 3 bases outside the gene matches. The naive CD8 subset, CD45RO-negative cells positively selected for CCR7, excluded terminally differentiated effector memory CD45RA+ cells. The sequenced sample consisted of naive CD8+ T cells from PBMCs. This TCR derives from a man aged 18 to 29 in good health. Some clones in this sample may be carry-over from other donors' samples. This sequence joins TRBV7-9 and TRBJ2-1; TRBD2 matches 8 bases. CDR3 loop: CASSRSGSSYNEQFF. CDR3 sequence (DNA): TGTGCCAGCAGCCGAAGCGGGAGCTCCTACAATGAGCAGTTCTTC. Complete variable domain (other parts from reference TRBV7-9 and TRBJ2-1): DTGVSQNPRHKITKRGQNVTFRCDPISEHNRLYWYRQTLGQGPEFLTYFQNEAQLEKSRLLSDRFSAERPKGSFSTLEIQRTEQGDSAMYLCASSRSGSSYNEQFFGPGTRLTVL.